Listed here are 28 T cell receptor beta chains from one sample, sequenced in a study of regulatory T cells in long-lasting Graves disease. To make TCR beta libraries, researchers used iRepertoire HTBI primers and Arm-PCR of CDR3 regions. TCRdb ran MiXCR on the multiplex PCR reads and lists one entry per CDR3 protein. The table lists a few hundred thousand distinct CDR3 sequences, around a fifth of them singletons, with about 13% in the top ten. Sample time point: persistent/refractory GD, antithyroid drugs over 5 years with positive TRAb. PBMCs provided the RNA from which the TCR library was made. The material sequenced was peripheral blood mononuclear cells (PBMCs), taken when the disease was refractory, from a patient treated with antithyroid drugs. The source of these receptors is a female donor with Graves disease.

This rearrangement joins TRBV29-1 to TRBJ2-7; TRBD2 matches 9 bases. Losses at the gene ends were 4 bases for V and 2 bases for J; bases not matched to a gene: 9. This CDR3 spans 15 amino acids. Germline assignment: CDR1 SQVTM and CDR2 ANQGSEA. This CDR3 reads CSVGGPSGAPYEQYF. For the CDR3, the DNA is TGCAGCGTTGGCGGCCCTAGCGGGGCCCCCTACGAGCAGTACTTC.

As DNA, the CDR3 is TGTGCCAGCAGCTCCCAGACTAGCAGTCGGAACATTCAGTACTTC. This encodes CASSSQTSSRNIQYF. The chain recombines TRBV7-9 with TRBJ2-4; the match to TRBD2 covers 7 bases. V lost 4 bases and J lost 7; bases outside the gene matches: 10. The germline gives CDR1 SEHNR, CDR2 FQNEAQ (reference sequence). The CDR3 has 15 residues.

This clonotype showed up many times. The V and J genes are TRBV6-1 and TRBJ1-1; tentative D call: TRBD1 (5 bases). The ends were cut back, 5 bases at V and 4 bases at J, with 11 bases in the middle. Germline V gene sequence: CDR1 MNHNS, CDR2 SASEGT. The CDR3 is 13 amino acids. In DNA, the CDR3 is TGTGCCAGCAGTATCCCGGGGGGCACTGAAGCTTTCTTT. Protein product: CASSIPGGTEAFF.

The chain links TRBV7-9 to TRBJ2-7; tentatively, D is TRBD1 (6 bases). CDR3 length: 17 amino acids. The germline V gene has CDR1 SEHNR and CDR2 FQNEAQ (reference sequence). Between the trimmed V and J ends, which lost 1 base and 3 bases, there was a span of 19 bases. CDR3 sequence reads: CASSLGSHRDWDYEQYF. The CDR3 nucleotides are TGTGCCAGCAGCTTAGGGTCACACAGGGATTGGGACTACGAGCAGTACTTC.

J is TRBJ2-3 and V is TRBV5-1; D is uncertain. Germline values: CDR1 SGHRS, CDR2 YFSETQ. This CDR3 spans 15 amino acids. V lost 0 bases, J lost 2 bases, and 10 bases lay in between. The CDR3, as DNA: TGCGCCAGCAGCTTGGCTCCGGAATCCACAGATACGCAGTATTTT. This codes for CASSLAPESTDTQYF.

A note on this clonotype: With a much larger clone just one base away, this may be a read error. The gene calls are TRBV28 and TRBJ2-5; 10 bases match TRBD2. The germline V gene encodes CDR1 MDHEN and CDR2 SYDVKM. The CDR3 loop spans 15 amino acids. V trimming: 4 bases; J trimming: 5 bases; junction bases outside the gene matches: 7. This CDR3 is CASSSLAGARETQYF. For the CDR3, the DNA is TGTGCCAGCAGTTCCCTAGCGGGAGCTCGGGAGACCCAGTACTTC. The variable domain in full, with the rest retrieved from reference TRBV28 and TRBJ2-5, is DVKVTQSSRYLVKRTGEKVFLECVQDMDHENMFWYRQDPGLGLRLIYFSYDVKMKEKGDIPEGYSVSREKKERFSLILESASTNQTSMYLCASSSLAGARETQYFGPGTRLLVL.

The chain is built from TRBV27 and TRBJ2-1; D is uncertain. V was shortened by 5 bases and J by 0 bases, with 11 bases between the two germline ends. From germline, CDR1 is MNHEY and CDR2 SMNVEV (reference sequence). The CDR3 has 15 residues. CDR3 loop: CASSDALSSYNEQFF. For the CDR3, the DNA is TGTGCCAGCAGTGACGCCCTCAGCTCCTACAATGAGCAGTTCTTC.

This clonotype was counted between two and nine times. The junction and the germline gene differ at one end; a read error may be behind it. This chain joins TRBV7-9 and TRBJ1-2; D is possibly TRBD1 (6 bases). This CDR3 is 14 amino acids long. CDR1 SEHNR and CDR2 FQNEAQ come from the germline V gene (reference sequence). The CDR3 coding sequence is TGTGCCAGCAGGCCCACAGGGAGGGCGTATGTCTACACCTTC. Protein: CASRPTGRAYVYTF.

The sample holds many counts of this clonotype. CDR3 amino acids: CASSQGQIQTGELFF. For the CDR3, the DNA is TGCGCCAGCAGCCAGGGACAGATTCAGACCGGGGAGCTGTTTTTT. This chain joins TRBV5-1 and TRBJ2-2; 7 bases fit TRBD1. This CDR3 is 15 amino acids long. The germline V gene encodes CDR1 SGHRS and CDR2 YFSETQ. The V and J ends lost 4 bases and 5 bases, in that order; junction bases with no gene match: 8.

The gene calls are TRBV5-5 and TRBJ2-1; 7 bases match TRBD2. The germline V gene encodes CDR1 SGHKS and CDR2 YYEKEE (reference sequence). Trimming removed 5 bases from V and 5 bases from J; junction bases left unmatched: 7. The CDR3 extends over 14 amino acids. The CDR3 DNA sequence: TGTGCCAGCAGTCCCTTGGGGGGGAACAATGAGCAGTTCTTC. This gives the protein CASSPLGGNNEQFF.

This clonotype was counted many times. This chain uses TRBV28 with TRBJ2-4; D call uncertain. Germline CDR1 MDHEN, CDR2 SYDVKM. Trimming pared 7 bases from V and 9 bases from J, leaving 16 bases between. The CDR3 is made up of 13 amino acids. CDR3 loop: CASIIRALGIQYF. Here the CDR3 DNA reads TGTGCCAGCATAATTCGGGCTTTGGGCATTCAGTACTTC.

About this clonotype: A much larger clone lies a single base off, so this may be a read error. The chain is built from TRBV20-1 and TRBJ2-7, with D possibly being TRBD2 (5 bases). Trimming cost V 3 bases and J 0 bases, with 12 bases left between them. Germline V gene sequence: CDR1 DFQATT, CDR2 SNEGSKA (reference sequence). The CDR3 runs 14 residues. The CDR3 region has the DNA TGCAGTGCTAGTGGGCAGCGGAGCTCCTACGAGCAGTACTTC. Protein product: CSASGQRSSYEQYF.

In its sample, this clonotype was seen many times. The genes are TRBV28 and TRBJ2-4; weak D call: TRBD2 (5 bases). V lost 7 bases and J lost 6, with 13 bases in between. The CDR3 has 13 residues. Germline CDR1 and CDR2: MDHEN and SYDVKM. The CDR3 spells CASTSEGPNIQYF. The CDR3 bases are TGTGCCAGCACCTCCGAGGGCCCAAACATTCAGTACTTC. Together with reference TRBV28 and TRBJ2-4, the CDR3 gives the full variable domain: DVKVTQSSRYLVKRTGEKVFLECVQDMDHENMFWYRQDPGLGLRLIYFSYDVKMKEKGDIPEGYSVSREKKERFSLILESASTNQTSMYLCASTSEGPNIQYFGAGTRLSVL.

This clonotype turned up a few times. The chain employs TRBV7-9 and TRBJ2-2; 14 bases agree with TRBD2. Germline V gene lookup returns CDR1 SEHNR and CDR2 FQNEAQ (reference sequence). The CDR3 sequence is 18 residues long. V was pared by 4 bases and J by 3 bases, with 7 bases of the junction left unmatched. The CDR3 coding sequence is TGTGCCAGCAGCTCCAGGACTAGCGGGAGGAAGGACACCGGGGAGCTGTTTTTT. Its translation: CASSSRTSGRKDTGELFF.

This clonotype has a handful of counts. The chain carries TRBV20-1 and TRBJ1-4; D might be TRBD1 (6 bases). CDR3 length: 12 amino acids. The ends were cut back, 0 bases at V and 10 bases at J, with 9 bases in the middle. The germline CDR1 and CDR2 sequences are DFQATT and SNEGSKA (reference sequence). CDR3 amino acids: CSAREQGGKLFF. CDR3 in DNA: TGCAGTGCTAGAGAACAAGGGGGAAAACTGTTTTTT.

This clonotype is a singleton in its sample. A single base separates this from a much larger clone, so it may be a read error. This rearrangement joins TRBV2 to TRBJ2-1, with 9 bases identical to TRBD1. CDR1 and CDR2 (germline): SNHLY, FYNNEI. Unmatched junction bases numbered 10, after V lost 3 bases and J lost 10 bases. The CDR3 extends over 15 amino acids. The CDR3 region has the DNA TGTGCCAGCAGTGATGTGGGACAGGGTTCCCACGAGCAGTTCTTC. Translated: CASSDVGQGSHEQFF.

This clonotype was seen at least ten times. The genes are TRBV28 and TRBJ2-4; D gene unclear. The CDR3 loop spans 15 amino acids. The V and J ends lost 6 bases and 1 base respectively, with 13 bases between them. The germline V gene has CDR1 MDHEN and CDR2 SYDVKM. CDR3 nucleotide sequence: TGTGCCAGCAGCCCCGCTAATTGGGCCAAAAACATTCAGTACTTC. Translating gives CASSPANWAKNIQYF.

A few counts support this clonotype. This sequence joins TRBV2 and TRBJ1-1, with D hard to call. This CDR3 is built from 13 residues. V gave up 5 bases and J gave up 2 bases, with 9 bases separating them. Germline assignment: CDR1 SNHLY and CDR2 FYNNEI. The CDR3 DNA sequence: TGTGCCAGCAGTCGCCAGACAAACACTGAAGCTTTCTTT. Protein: CASSRQTNTEAFF.

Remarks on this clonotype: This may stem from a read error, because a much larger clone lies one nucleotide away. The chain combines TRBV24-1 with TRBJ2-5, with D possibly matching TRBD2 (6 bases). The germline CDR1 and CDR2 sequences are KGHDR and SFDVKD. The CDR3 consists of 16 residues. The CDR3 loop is CATSDRRGTYQETKYF. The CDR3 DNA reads TGTGCCACCAGTGATCGTCGGGGGACGTACCAAGAGACCAAGTACTTC.

CDR3 loop: CASSSQGQNTEAFF. CDR3 in DNA: TGTGCCAGCAGCTCGCAAGGACAGAACACTGAAGCTTTCTTT. The chain joins TRBV7-9 to TRBJ1-1; D perhaps matches TRBD1 (5 bases). Germline assignment: CDR1 SEHNR and CDR2 FQNEAQ (reference sequence). Trimming took 4 bases from V and 1 from J, leaving 10 bases between them. This CDR3 comprises 14 residues.

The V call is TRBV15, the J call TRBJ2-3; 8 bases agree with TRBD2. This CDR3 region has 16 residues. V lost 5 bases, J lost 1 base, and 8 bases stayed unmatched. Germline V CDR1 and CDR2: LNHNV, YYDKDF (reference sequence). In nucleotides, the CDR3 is TGTGCCACCAGCGGGGGTTTGACTAGCGGCACAGATACGCAGTATTTT. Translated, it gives CATSGGLTSGTDTQYF.

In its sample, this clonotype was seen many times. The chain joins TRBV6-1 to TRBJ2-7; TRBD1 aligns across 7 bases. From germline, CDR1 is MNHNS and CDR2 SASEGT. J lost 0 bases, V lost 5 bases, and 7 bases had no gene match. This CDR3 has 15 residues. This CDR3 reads CASSRETGVSYEQYF. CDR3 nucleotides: TGTGCCAGCAGTCGAGAAACAGGGGTCTCCTACGAGCAGTACTTC.

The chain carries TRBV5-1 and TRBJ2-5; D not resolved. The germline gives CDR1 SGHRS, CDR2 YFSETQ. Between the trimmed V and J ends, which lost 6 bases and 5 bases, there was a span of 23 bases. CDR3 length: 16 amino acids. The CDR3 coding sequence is TGCGCCAGCACCCGAGCGACCAGATCCGGTGTGGAGACCCAGTACTTC. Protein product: CASTRATRSGVETQYF.

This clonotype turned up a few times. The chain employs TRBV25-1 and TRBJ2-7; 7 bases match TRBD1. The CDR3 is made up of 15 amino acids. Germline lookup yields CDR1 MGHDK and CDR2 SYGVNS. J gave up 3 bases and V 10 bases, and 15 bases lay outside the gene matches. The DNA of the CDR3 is TGTGCCACGACCATACAGGGGAATAGAAGCTACGAGCAGTACTTC. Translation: CATTIQGNRSYEQYF.

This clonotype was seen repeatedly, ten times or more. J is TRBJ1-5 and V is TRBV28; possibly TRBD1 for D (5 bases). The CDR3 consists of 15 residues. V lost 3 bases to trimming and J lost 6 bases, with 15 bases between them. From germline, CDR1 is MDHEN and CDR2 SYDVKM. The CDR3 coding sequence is TGTGCCAGCAGTTTCAGAGGGGTTAGGAGTCAGCCCCAGCATTTT. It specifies CASSFRGVRSQPQHF.

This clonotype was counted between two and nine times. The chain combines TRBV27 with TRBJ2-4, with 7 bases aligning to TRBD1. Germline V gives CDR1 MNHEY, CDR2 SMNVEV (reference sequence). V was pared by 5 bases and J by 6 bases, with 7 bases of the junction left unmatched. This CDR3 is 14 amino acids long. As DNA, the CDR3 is TGTGCCAGCAGTGTCGGGGACAGACCAAACATTCAGTACTTC. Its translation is CASSVGDRPNIQYF.

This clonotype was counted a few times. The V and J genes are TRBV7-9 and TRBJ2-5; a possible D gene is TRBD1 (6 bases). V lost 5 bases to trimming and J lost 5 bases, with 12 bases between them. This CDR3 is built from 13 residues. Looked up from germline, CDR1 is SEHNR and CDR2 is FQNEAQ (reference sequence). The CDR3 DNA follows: TGTGCCAGCAGCCGTACAGGGTTCGAGACCCAGTACTTC. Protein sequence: CASSRTGFETQYF.

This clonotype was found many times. CDR3 coding DNA: TGCAGTGCGCCGAGGACTATCCAGTACGAGCAGTACTTC. Its protein is CSAPRTIQYEQYF. The chain couples TRBV20-1 to TRBJ2-7, with D perhaps matching TRBD2 (6 bases). This CDR3 has 13 residues. V lost 6 bases, J lost 4 bases, and 16 bases lay in between. Germline V gene sequence: CDR1 DFQATT, CDR2 SNEGSKA (reference sequence).